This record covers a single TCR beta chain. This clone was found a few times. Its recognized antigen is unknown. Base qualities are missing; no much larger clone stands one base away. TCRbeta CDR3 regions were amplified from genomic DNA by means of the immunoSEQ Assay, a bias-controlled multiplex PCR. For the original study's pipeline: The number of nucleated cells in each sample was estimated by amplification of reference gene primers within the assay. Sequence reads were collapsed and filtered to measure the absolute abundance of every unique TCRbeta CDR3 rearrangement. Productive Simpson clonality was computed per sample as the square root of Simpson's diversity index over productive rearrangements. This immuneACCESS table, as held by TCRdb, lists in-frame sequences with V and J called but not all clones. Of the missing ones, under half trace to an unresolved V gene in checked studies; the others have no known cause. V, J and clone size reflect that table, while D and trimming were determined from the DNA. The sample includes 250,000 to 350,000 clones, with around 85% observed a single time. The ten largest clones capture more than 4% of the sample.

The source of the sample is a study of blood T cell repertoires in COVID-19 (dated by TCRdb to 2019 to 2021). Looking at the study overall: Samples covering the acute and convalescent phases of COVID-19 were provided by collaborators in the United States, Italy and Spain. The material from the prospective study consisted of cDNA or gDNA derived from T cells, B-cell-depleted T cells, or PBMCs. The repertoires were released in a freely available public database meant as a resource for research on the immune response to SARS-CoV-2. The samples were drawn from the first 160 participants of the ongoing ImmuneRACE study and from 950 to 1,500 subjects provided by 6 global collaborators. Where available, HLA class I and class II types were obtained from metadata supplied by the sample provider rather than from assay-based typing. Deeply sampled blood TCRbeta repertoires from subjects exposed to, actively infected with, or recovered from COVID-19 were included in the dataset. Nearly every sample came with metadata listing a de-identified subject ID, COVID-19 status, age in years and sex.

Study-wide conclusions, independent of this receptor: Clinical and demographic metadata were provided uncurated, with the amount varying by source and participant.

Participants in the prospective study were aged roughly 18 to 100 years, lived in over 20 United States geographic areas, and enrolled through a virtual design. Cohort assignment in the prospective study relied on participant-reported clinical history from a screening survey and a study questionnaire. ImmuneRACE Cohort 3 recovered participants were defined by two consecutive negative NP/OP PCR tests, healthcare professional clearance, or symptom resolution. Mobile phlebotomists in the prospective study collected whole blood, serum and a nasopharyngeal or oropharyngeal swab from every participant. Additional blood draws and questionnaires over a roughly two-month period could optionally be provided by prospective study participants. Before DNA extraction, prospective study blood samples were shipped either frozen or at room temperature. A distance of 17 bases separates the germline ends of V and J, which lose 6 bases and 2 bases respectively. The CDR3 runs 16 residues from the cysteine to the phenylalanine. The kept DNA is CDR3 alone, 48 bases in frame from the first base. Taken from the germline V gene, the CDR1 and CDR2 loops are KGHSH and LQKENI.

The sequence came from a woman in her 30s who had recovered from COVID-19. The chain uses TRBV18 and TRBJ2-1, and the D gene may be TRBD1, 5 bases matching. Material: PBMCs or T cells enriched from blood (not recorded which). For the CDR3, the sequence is CASSPTLETAYNEQFF. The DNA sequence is TGTGCCAGCTCGCCAACCCTCGAGACAGCCTACAATGAGCAGTTCTTC.